This T cell receptor beta chain is drawn from a study of CXCR3-negative and CXCR3-positive naive CD8 T cells. Study-wide findings and caveats: More hydrophobic TRB CDR3s were found in CXCR3-positive naive cells than in CXCR3-negative naive cells. Naive cells used TRBV-TRBJ genes in much the same way whether CXCR3-negative or CXCR3-positive; memory cells did not.

The CDR3 sequence is 15 residues long. The V gene's germline CDR1 is SQVTM and CDR2 ANQGSEA. Concerning this clonotype: Its specificity is unknown.

Researchers prepared the TRB cDNA libraries using 5' RACE with UMI labels. TCRdb reprocessed the 5' RACE reads, with one entry per CDR3 protein and no DNA. In all, the sample yields over 100,000 distinct CDR3 sequences. The sequence was collected from a human donor in good health. Some clones in this sample may be carry-over from other donors' samples. The chain carries TRBV29-1 and TRBJ2-3; TCRdb's D gene call, TRBD2, goes unchecked for lack of DNA. Sequenced material: naive CXCR3- CD8+ T cells from blood. As to subset: CD45RO-CCR7+CD27+CD95- naive CD8+ T cells lacking CXCR3 (TNR3-). This CDR3 reads CSVRAEAGLSDTQYF.